A selection of T cell receptor beta chains follows, all from one sample in a study of early T cells in non-severe SARS-CoV-2 infection. TCRdb re-called the 5' RACE reads through MiXCR, storing one row per CDR3 protein. This table holds some 50,000 distinct CDR3 sequences, about a tenth found once. The sample comprised whole blood. Receptors were obtained from an adult who was a healthcare worker with PCR-confirmed SARS-CoV-2 infection or an uninfected control (not recorded which). Each CDR3 is given with its conserved first and last residue. D genes are given only for firm matches. Clone size is stated in some rows and not others, as once, few, many or a class when expanded.

V gene	J gene	D gene	clone size	CDR3 DNA	CDR3 protein
TRBV30	TRBJ1-1	NA	few	TGTGCCGCCCGACTACGGTTCACTGAAGCTTTCTTT	CAARLRFTEAFF
TRBV6-1	TRBJ1-2	NA	NA	TGTGCCAGCAGTGAAGCGAATGGAGTTGGCTACACCTTC	CASSEANGVGYTF
TRBV3-1	TRBJ2-1	NA	NA	TGTGCCAGCAGCCCTTTAGGGCCCCCAAGAGGCTATGAGCAGTTCTTC	CASSPLGPPRGYEQFF
TRBV5-1	TRBJ1-3	NA	few	TGCGCCAGCAGCTTGGCCGCGTCGGGGATCTCTGGAAACACCATATATTTT	CASSLAASGISGNTIYF
TRBV19	TRBJ2-1	TRBD2	many	TGTGCCAGTAGTATACTAGCGGGGTCCTTTCCAAACAATGAGCAGTTCTTC	CASSILAGSFPNNEQFF
TRBV5-4	TRBJ2-2	NA	few	TGTGCCAGCAGCTTATCGGGCACCGGGGAGCTGTTTTTT	CASSLSGTGELFF
TRBV6-6	TRBJ1-1	NA	many	TGTGCCAGCAGTAACCCACAGGGGAACACTGAAGCTTTCTTT	CASSNPQGNTEAFF
TRBV7-3	TRBJ1-1	NA	few	TGTGCCAGCAGCTTAGAGTTCGGTGGGGCTGAAGCTTTCTTT	CASSLEFGGAEAFF
TRBV6-2/TRBV6-3	TRBJ2-7	NA	NA	TGTGCCAGCTCGGGTTCTTGGAGCGAGCAGTACTTC	CASSGSWSEQYF
TRBV5-6	TRBJ1-2	NA	few	TGTGCCAGCAGCTTAGGTGGGGCTCGCCAACTCTATGGCTACACCTTC	CASSLGGARQLYGYTF
TRBV6-1	TRBJ2-3	NA	many	TGTGCCAGCAGTGCCCTGGACAGGGCGGGAGGCACAGATACGCAGTATTTT	CASSALDRAGGTDTQYF
TRBV3-1	TRBJ2-1	TRBD2	many	TGTGCCAGCAGCCTGGGACTAGCCTCCTACAATGAGCAGTTCTTC	CASSLGLASYNEQFF
TRBV9	TRBJ2-5	NA	few	TGTGCCAGCAGCGTGGGCAGACAAGAGACCCAGTACTTC	CASSVGRQETQYF
TRBV19	TRBJ2-7	TRBD2	many	TGTGCCAGTAGCCCTTCCGGGACTAGCTCCTACGAGCAGTACTTC	CASSPSGTSSYEQYF
TRBV12-3/TRBV12-4	TRBJ1-3	NA	large	TGTGCCAGCAGCGTTAGGGCACCTGGAAACACCATATATTTT	CASSVRAPGNTIYF
TRBV27	TRBJ2-5	NA	NA	TGTGCCAGCAGTCGGGACATGGAAGAGACCCAGTACTTC	CASSRDMEETQYF
TRBV12-5	TRBJ2-1	NA	NA	TGTGCTAGTGGTTTGCAGCTATGGGGGGACAATGAGCAGTTCTTC	CASGLQLWGDNEQFF
TRBV12-3/TRBV12-4	TRBJ1-1	NA	few	TGTGCCAGCAGTCCCCAGGGATACTTGGAGGCTTTCTTT	CASSPQGYLEAFF
TRBV30	TRBJ2-7	NA	many	TGTGCCTCCGGAGCCTCCTGGGAGCAGTACTTC	CASGASWEQYF
TRBV2	TRBJ2-7	NA	few	TGTGCCAGCAGTGTTGCGAATACGTTGTCCTACGAGCAGTACTTC	CASSVANTLSYEQYF
TRBV9	TRBJ2-7	TRBD1	few	TGTGCCAGCAGCGTAACAGGGGACAGGGGTCACGAGCAGTACTTC	CASSVTGDRGHEQYF
TRBV7-9	TRBJ1-1	NA	few	TGTGCCAGCAGCTTATTAGGTGAAGCTTTCTTT	CASSLLGEAFF
TRBV6-5	TRBJ1-1	NA	few	TGTGCCAGCAGCGAGGAGAAGATGAACACTGAAGCTTTCTTT	CASSEEKMNTEAFF
TRBV3-1	TRBJ1-1	NA	NA	TGTGCCAGCAGCCAAGTGGCCAGGAACACTGAAGCTTTCTTT	CASSQVARNTEAFF
TRBV15	TRBJ1-1	TRBD1	few	TGTGCCACCAGCAGAGTAGGACAGGGGATCACTGAAGCTTTCTTT	CATSRVGQGITEAFF
TRBV18	TRBJ2-7	NA	NA	TGTGCCAGCTCACCCAGTACCTACGAGCAGTACTTC	CASSPSTYEQYF
TRBV10-2	TRBJ2-7	TRBD1	NA	TGCGCCAGCAGTGGGGACAGGGGGGTCGAGCAGTACTTC	CASSGDRGVEQYF
TRBV12-3/TRBV12-4	TRBJ1-6	NA	few	TGTGCCAGCAGTTTCGGCGATCGGAATTCACCCCTCCACTTT	CASSFGDRNSPLHF
TRBV7-9	TRBJ1-4	TRBD1	NA	TGTGCCAGCAGCTCTTTACAGGGGGAAAAACTGTTTTTT	CASSSLQGEKLFF
TRBV9	TRBJ2-2	NA	NA	TGTGCCAGCAGCGTAGCTAGGGGCACAGGGACGGAAAAGCTGTTTTTT	CASSVARGTGTEKLFF
TRBV4-2	TRBJ1-2	TRBD1	NA	TGTGCCAGCAGCCAAGAGGGACAGGGGGGCTATGGCTACACCTTC	CASSQEGQGGYGYTF
TRBV30	TRBJ2-7	NA	NA	TGTGCCTGGAGTGTGCAGGGATACGAGCAGTACTTC	CAWSVQGYEQYF
TRBV12-3/TRBV12-4	TRBJ2-7	TRBD1	few	TGTGCCAGCACCACGGCAGGGGGTCCTTACGAGCAGTACTTC	CASTTAGGPYEQYF
TRBV7-9	TRBJ2-7	NA	few	TGTGCCAGCAGCGATGGAACAGGGATACCATCTTACGAGCAGTACTTC	CASSDGTGIPSYEQYF
TRBV30	TRBJ2-4	NA	few	TGTGCCGGCTCGGGGCTCCCCCAAAACATTCAGTACTTC	CAGSGLPQNIQYF
TRBV5-6	TRBJ2-3	NA	few	TGTGCCAGCAGCTTCGGGGCAGATACGCAGTATTTT	CASSFGADTQYF
TRBV7-8	TRBJ1-1	TRBD1	many	TGTGCCAGCAGCCTCGCCGGACAGGGGATGAACACTGAAGCTTTCTTT	CASSLAGQGMNTEAFF